A single sample gave rise to the 10 T cell receptor beta chains below, sequenced in a study of blood T cell repertoires in COVID-19. Data came from immunoSEQ multiplex PCR; TCRdb stores just in-frame clones and leaves some out. The data show around 230,000 clones, 86% seen once. The sequenced sample consisted of PBMCs or T cells enriched from blood (not recorded which). The receptors stem from a woman aged 40-49 years with acute COVID-19.

This chain links TRBV27 with TRBJ1-5, with a weak D call TRBD1 (5 bases). The germline V gene encodes CDR1 MNHEY and CDR2 SMNVEV (reference sequence). The V and J ends lost 2 bases and 4 bases respectively, with 12 bases between them. This CDR3 comprises 15 residues. The CDR3 nucleotides read TGTGCCAGCAGTTTAGGGGCAGGGCGGAATCAGCCCCAGCATTTT. Translation gives CASSLGAGRNQPQHF.

The chain is built from TRBV7-3 and TRBJ2-2; D might be TRBD1 (5 bases). V lost 4 bases to trimming and J lost 3 bases, with 9 bases between them. Germline V gene sequence: CDR1 SGHTA, CDR2 FQGTGA. The CDR3 runs to 14 residues. The CDR3 spells CASSYPGYTGELFF. The CDR3 DNA is TGTGCCAGCAGCTACCCAGGGTACACCGGGGAGCTGTTTTTT.

V gene TRBV5-4 combines with J gene TRBJ2-1; no clear D gene. This CDR3 contains 15 residues. Trimming pared 4 bases from V and 8 bases from J, leaving 19 bases between. Germline lookup yields CDR1 SGHNT and CDR2 YYREEE (reference sequence). Here the CDR3 reads CASSPVAGDTDEQFF. Written as DNA, the CDR3 is TGTGCCAGCAGCCCCGTCGCTGGAGATACGGATGAGCAGTTCTTC. The variable domain in full, completed from reference TRBV5-4 and TRBJ2-1, reads ETGVTQSPTHLIKTRGQQVTLRCSSQSGHNTVSWYQQALGQGPQFIFQYYREEENGRGNFPPRFSGLQFPNYSSELNVNALELDDSALYLCASSPVAGDTDEQFFGPGTRLTVL.

The chain employs TRBV5-4 and TRBJ1-5; 8 bases are shared with TRBD1. The length of the CDR3 is 13 residues. Looked up from germline, CDR1 is SGHNT and CDR2 is YYREEE (reference sequence). After removal of 5 bases from V and 9 bases from J, the junction contained 7 bases not matched to a gene. The CDR3 region has the DNA TGTGCCAGCAGTACCGGGACAGGTAGGCCCCAGCATTTT. This encodes CASSTGTGRPQHF.

The rearrangement uses TRBV3-1 (or the pseudogene TRBV3-2) and TRBJ1-4; TRBD1 is a possible D gene (6 bases). This CDR3 has 14 amino acids. Germline assignment: CDR1 LGHDT and CDR2 YNNKEL (reference sequence). Trimming removed 0 bases from V and 8 bases from J, with 10 bases in between. CDR3 coding DNA: TGTGCCAGCAGCCAAGATTGGGGGCAGGAAAAACTGTTTTTT. It translates to CASSQDWGQEKLFF.

The chain is built from TRBV5-1 and TRBJ1-2; possibly TRBD1 for D (5 bases). CDR1 is SGHRS, CDR2 YFSETQ, per germline. This CDR3 is built from 13 residues. The V end was cut by 4 bases, the J end by 6 bases, with 13 bases between. The CDR3 protein is CASSADRRDGYTF. As DNA, the CDR3 is TGCGCCAGCAGCGCCGACAGAAGGGATGGCTACACCTTC.

The chain has TRBV29-1 and TRBJ2-3, with 11 bases matching TRBD2. The CDR3 spans 15 residues. Germline trimming cut 5 bases from V and 2 bases from J; bases unmatched to any gene: 6. From germline, CDR1 is SQVTM and CDR2 ANQGSEA. The CDR3 DNA reads TGCAGCGTTCCCCTAGCGGGAGGTTACACAGATACGCAGTATTTT. This sequence encodes CSVPLAGGYTDTQYF.

V gene TRBV21-1 combines with J gene TRBJ1-6; no DNA check was done on the table's D call, TRBD1. TRBV21-1 is tagged as a pseudogene. This CDR3 has 16 amino acids. CDR3 loop: CASSSGTGGSESPLHF. The CDR3 nucleotides read TGTGCCAGCAGTTCCGGGACAGGGGGCTCGGAATCACCCCTCCACTTT.

The chain recombines TRBV29-1 with TRBJ1-2; possible D gene TRBD1, 5 bases. V was shortened by 5 bases and J by 6 bases, with 10 bases between the two germline ends. This CDR3 spans 11 amino acids. Looked up from germline, CDR1 is SQVTM and CDR2 is ANQGSEA. CDR3: CSVSAGNGYTF. In nucleotides, the CDR3 is TGCAGCGTTAGCGCAGGGAATGGCTACACCTTC.

In its sample, this clone was seen once. This chain joins TRBV18 and TRBJ2-5, with no clear D. The CDR3 totals 14 residues. V lost 0 bases and J 2 bases, leaving 7 bases between the germline ends. Germline CDR1 is KGHSH and CDR2 is LQKENI. As DNA, the CDR3 is TGTGCCAGCTCACCACCGTCCAGACAAGAGACCCAGTACTTC. This gives the protein CASSPPSRQETQYF.